This entry concerns a single T cell receptor (beta chain). Its matching antigen is unknown. TCRdb's copy holds only in-frame clones and misses some; the assay was immunoSEQ multiplex PCR. This table has some 94,000 clones, around 91% appearing once. This sample was included in a study of OX40 agonist ivuxolimab in advanced cancers. About the study: An agonistic anti-OX40 (CD134) antibody, ivuxolimab, was used to treat the patients. General study findings and limits: Clonal expansion was seen in CD4+ and CD8+ blood T cells by week 6 at 0.1 to 3.0 mg/kg. The mean number of expanded clones was higher in CD8+ T cells than in CD4+.

Germline values: CDR1 ENHRY, CDR2 SYGVKD. This CDR3 comprises 15 residues. Trimming cost V 2 bases and J 1 base, with 9 bases left between them. The sample consisted of CD4+ or CD8+ T cells sorted from blood, taken in a trial of the OX40 agonist ivuxolimab. This clonotype originated in an adult with an advanced solid tumor such as melanoma, head and neck, liver or kidney cancer. This sequence joins TRBV10-3 and TRBJ1-3; D not resolved. Here the CDR3 DNA reads TGTGCCATCAGTGAGCACAGCATGTCTGGAAACACCATATATTTT. Amino acid sequence: CAISEHSMSGNTIYF.